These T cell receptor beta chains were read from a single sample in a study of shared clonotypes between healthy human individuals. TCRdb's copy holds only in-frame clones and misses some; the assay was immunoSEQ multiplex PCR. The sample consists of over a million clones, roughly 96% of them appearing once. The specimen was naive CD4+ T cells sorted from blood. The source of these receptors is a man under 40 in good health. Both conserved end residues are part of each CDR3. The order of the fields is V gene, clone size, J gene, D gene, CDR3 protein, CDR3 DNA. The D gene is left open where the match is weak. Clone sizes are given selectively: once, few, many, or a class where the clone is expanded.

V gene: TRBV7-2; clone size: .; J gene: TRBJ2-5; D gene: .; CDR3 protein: CASSTRPGSGETQYF; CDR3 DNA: TGTGCCAGCAGCACCCGTCCTGGGTCCGGAGAGACCCAGTACTTC
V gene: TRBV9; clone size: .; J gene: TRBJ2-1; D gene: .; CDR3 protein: CASSVGSNRIYNEQFF; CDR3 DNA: TGTGCCAGCAGCGTGGGCTCAAACAGAATCTACAATGAGCAGTTCTTC
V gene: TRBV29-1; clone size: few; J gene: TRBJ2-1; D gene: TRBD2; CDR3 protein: CSVVPWTSGSYNEQFF; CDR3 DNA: TGCAGCGTTGTCCCGTGGACTAGCGGGAGCTACAATGAGCAGTTCTTC
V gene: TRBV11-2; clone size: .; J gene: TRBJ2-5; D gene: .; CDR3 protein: CASSLVSGPPTQYF; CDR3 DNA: TGTGCCAGCAGCTTAGTTTCGGGACCACCGACCCAGTACTTC
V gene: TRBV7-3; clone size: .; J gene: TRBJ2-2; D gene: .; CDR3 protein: CASSSRGPTGELFF; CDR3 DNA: TGTGCCAGCAGCTCCCGAGGACCAACCGGGGAGCTGTTTTTT
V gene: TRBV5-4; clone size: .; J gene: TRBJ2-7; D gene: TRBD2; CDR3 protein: CASSSIAGGKGEQYF; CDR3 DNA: TGTGCCAGCAGCTCGATAGCGGGGGGTAAGGGCGAGCAGTACTTC
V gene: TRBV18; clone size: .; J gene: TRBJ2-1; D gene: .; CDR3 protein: CASSPTGYNEQFF; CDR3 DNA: TGTGCCAGCTCGCCCACAGGATACAATGAGCAGTTCTTC
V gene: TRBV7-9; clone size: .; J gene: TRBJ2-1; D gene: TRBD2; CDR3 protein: CASSLGGLAGVNEQFF; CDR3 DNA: TGTGCCAGCAGCTTAGGGGGCCTAGCGGGAGTGAATGAGCAGTTCTTC
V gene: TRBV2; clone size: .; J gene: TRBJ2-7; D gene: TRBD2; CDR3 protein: CASTVAGGPAYEQYF; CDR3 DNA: TGTGCCAGCACCGTAGCGGGAGGGCCTGCCTACGAGCAGTACTTC
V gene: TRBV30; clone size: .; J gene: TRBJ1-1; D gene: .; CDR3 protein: CAWNIGNTEAFF; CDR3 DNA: TGTGCCTGGAACATAGGGAACACTGAAGCTTTCTTT
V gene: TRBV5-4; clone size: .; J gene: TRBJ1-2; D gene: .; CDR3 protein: CASSSGGELNYGYTF; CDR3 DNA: TGTGCCAGCAGCTCAGGAGGGGAGCTTAACTATGGCTACACCTTC
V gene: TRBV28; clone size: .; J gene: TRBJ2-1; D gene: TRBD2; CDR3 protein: CASLFWASGRGEQFF; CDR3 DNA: TGTGCCAGCCTTTTTTGGGCTAGCGGGAGAGGGGAGCAGTTCTTC
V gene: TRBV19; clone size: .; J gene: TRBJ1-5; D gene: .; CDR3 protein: CASSIDRVQPQHF; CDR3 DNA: TGTGCCAGTAGTATAGACAGGGTCCAGCCCCAGCATTTT
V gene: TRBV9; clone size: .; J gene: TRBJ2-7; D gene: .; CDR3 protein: CASSVGGPPFYEQYF; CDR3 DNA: TGTGCCAGCAGCGTAGGGGGACCCCCCTTCTACGAGCAGTACTTC
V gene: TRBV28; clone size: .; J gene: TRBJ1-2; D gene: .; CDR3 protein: CASTAGGTNYGYTF; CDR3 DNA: TGTGCCAGCACCGCGGGTGGGACCAACTATGGCTACACCTTC
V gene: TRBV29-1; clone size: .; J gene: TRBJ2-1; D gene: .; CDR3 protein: CSLDEVGLGEQFF; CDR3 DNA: TGCAGCCTCGACGAGGTAGGCCTCGGTGAGCAGTTCTTC
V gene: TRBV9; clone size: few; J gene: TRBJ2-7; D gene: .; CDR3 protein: CASSVGASDSYEQYF; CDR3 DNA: TGTGCCAGCAGCGTAGGGGCTAGCGACTCCTACGAGCAGTACTTC
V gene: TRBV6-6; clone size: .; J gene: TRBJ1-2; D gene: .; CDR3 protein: CAAERRGYGYTF; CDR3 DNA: TGTGCCGCAGAGAGACGGGGATATGGCTACACCTTC
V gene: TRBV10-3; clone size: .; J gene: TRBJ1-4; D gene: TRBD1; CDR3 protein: CAISQTGATNEKLFF; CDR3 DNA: TGTGCCATCAGCCAGACAGGGGCAACTAATGAAAAACTGTTTTTT
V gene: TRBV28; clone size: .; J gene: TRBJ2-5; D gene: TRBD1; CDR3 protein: CASSRSGTVETQYF; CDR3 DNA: TGTGCCAGCAGTCGCAGTGGGACAGTAGAGACCCAGTACTTC
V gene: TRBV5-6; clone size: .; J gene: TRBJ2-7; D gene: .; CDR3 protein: CASSRTGNSYEQYF; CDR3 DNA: TGTGCCAGCAGCCGGACGGGAAACTCCTACGAGCAGTACTTC
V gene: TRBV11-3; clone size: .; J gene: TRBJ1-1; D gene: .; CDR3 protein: CASSQRGSTEAFF; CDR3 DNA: TGTGCCAGCAGCCAAAGGGGGAGCACTGAAGCTTTCTTT
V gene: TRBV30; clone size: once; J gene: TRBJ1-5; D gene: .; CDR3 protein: CAWSGGASGNQPQHF; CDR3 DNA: TGTGCCTGGAGTGGGGGGGCTAGCGGCAATCAGCCCCAGCATTTT
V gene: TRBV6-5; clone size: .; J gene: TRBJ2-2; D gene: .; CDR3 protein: CASSLSYGGTGELFF; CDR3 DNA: TGTGCCAGCAGCCTCTCTTACGGGGGCACCGGGGAGCTGTTTTTT
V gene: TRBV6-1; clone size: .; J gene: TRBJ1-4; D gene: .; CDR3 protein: CASSEARNTNEKLFF; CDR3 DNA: TGTGCCAGCAGTGAAGCGAGGAACACTAATGAAAAACTGTTTTTT
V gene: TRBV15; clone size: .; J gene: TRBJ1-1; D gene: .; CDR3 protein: CATSRDLRILGGRSEAFF; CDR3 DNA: TGTGCCACCAGCAGAGATTTAAGGATCTTAGGAGGGAGGTCTGAAGCTTTCTTT
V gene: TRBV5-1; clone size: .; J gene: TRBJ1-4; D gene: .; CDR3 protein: CASSLVSVATNEKLFF; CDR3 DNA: TGCGCCAGCAGCTTGGTGTCTGTGGCAACTAATGAAAAACTGTTTTTT
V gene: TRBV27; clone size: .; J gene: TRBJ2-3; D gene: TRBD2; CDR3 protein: CASSPGLAGWTDTQYF; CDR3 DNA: TGTGCCAGCAGTCCCGGACTAGCGGGATGGACAGATACGCAGTATTTT
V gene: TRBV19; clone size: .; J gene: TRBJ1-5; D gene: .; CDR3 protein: CASDTGSRQPQHF; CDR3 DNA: TGTGCCAGTGATACAGGGTCACGTCAGCCCCAGCATTTT
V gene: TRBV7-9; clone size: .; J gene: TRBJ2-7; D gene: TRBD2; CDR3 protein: CASSHLAGVNEQYF; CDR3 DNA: TGTGCCAGCAGCCACTTGGCGGGAGTGAACGAGCAGTACTTC
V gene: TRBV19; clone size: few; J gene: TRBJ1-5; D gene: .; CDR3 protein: CASSYFRNDQPQHF; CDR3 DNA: TGTGCCAGTAGTTATTTCAGGAACGATCAGCCCCAGCATTTT
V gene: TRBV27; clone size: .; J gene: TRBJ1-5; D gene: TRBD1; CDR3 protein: CATGQGYQPQHF; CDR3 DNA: TGTGCCACCGGACAGGGCTATCAGCCCCAGCATTTT